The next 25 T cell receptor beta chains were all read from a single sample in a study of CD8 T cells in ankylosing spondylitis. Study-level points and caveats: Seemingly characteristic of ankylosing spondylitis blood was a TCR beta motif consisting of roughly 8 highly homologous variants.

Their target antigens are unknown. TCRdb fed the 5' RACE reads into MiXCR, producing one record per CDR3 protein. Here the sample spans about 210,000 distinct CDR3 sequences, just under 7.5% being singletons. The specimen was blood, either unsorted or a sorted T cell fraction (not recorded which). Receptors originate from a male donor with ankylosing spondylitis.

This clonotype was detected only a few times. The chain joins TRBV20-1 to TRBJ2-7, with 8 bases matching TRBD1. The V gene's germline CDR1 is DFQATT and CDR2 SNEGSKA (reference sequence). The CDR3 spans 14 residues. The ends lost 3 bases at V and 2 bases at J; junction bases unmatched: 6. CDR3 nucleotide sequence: TGCAGTGCTAGTCCTGCGACAGGGGCCTACGAGCAGTACTTC. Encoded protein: CSASPATGAYEQYF.

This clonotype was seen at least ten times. CDR3 DNA: TGTGCCAGCAGCGGGGGTGAAGGGGCGTACATTCAGTACTTC. It specifies CASSGGEGAYIQYF. The chain uses TRBV9 and TRBJ2-4; TRBD1 is a possible D gene (5 bases). CDR1 and CDR2 (germline): SGDLS, YYNGEE. This CDR3 has 14 amino acids. V was pared by 3 bases and J by 8 bases, with 15 bases between.

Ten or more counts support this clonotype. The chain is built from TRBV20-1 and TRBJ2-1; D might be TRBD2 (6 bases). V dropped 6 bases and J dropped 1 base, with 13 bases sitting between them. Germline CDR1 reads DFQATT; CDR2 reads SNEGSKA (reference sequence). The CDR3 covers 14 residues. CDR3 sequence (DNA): TGCAGTGCGTTAGCGGAGACGTCCTACAATGAGCAGTTCTTC. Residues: CSALAETSYNEQFF.

CDR3 amino acids: CATSTSGTVGTYNEQFF. Written as DNA, the CDR3 is TGTGCCACCAGTACTAGCGGGACAGTCGGCACCTACAATGAGCAGTTCTTC. This chain links TRBV24-1 with TRBJ2-1, with 10 nucleotides matching TRBD2. The CDR3 has 17 amino acids. The germline V gene has CDR1 KGHDR and CDR2 SFDVKD. V shed 6 bases and J 2 bases; nucleotides not matched to a gene: 9.

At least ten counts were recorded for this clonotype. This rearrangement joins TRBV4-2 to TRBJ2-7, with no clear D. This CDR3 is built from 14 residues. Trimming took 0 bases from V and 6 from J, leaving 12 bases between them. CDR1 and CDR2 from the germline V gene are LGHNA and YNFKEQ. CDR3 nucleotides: TGTGCCAGCAGCCAAGATTCTAGTTTTTCCGAGCAGTACTTC. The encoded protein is CASSQDSSFSEQYF.

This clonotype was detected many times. The CDR3 reads CASSLEGTGRTYEQYF. The CDR3 region has the DNA TGTGCCAGCAGCTTAGAAGGTACCGGGAGAACCTACGAGCAGTACTTC. The V call is TRBV7-9, the J call TRBJ2-7, with D perhaps TRBD2 (6 bases). With 1 base removed from V and 2 bases from J, the gap between germline ends came to 15 bases. The CDR3 is made up of 16 amino acids. Germline V gene data show CDR1 as SEHNR and CDR2 as FQNEAQ (reference sequence). Filled out from reference TRBV7-9 and TRBJ2-7, the complete variable domain reads DTGVSQNPRHKITKRGQNVTFRCDPISEHNRLYWYRQTLGQGPEFLTYFQNEAQLEKSRLLSDRFSAERPKGSFSTLEIQRTEQGDSAMYLCASSLEGTGRTYEQYFGPGTRLTVT.

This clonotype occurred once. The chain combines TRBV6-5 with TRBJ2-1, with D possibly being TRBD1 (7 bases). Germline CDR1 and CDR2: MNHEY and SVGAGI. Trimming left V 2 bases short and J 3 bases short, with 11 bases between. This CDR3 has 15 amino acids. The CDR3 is CASSYGRGVYNEQFF. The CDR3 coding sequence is TGTGCCAGCAGTTACGGCAGGGGGGTCTACAATGAGCAGTTCTTC.

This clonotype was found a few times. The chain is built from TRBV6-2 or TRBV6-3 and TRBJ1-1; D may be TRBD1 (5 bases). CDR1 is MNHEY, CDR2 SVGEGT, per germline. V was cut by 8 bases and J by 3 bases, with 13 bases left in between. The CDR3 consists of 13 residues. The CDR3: CASESRGYTEAFF. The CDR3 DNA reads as TGTGCCAGCGAAAGTAGGGGTTACACTGAAGCTTTCTTT.

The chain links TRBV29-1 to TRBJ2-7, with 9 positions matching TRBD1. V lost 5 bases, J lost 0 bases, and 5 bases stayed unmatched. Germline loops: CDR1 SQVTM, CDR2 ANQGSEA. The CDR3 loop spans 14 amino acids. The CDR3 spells CSVRGTGRSYEQYF. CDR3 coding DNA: TGCAGCGTTAGGGGGACAGGGCGCTCCTACGAGCAGTACTTC.

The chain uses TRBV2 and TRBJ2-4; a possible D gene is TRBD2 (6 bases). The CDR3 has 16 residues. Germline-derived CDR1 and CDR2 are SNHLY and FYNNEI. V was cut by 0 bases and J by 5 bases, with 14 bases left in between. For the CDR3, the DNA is TGTGCCAGCAGTGAAGCGCGAGTTAGCGGCGAAAACATTCAGTACTTC. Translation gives CASSEARVSGENIQYF.

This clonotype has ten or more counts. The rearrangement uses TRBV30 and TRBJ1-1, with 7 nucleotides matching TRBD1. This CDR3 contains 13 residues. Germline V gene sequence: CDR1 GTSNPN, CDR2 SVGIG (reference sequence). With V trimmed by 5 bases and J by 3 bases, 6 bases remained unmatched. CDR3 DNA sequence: TGTGCCTGGGCCCGAGACAGGGACACTGAAGCTTTCTTT. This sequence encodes CAWARDRDTEAFF. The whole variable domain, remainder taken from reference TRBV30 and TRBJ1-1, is SQTIHQWPATLVQPVGSPLSLECTVEGTSNPNLYWYRQAAGRGLQLLFYSVGIGQISSEVPQNLSASRPQDRQFILSSKKLLLSDSGFYLCAWARDRDTEAFFGQGTRLTVV.

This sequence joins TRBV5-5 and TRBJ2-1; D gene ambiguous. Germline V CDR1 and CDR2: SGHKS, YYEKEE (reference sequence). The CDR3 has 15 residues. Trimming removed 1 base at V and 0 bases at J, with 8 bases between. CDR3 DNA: TGTGCCAGCAGCTTGACGGCGAGCTCCTACAATGAGCAGTTCTTC. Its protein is CASSLTASSYNEQFF.

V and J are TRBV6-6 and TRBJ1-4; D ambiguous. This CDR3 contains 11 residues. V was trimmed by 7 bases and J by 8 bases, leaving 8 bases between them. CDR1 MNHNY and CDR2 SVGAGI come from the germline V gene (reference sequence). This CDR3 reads CASMDSEKLFF. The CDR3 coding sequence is TGTGCCAGCATGGATTCCGAAAAACTGTTTTTT.

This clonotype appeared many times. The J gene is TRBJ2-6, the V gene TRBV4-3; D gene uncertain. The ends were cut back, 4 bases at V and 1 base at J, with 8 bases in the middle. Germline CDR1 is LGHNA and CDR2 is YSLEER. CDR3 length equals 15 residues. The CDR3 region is CASSPDNSGANVLTF. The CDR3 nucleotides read TGCGCCAGCAGCCCCGACAATTCTGGGGCCAACGTCCTGACTTTC.

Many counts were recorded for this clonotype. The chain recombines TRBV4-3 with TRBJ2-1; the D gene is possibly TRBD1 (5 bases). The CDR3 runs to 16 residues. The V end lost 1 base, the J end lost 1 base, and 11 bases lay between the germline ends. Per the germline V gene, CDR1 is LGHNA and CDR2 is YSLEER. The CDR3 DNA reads TGCGCCAGCAGCCAAGCGGCAGGGTTTTCCTACAATGAGCAGTTCTTC. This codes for CASSQAAGFSYNEQFF.

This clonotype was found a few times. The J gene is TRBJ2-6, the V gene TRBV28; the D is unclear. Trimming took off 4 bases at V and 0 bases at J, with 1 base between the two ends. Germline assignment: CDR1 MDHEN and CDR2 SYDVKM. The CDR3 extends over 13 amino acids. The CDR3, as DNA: TGTGCCAGCAGTTACTCTGGGGCCAACGTCCTGACTTTC. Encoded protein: CASSYSGANVLTF.

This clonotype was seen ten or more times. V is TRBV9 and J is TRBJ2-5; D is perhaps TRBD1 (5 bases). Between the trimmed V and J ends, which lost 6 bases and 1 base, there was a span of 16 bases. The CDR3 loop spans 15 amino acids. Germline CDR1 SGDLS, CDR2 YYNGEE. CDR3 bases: TGTGCCAGCACCCCGGGCAGGGCACCCCAAGAGACCCAGTACTTC. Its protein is CASTPGRAPQETQYF. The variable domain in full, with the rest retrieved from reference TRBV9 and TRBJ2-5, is DSGVTQTPKHLITATGQRVTLRCSPRSGDLSVYWYQQSLDQGLQFLIQYYNGEERAKGNILERFSAQQFPDLHSELNLSSLELGDSALYFCASTPGRAPQETQYFGPGTRLLVL.

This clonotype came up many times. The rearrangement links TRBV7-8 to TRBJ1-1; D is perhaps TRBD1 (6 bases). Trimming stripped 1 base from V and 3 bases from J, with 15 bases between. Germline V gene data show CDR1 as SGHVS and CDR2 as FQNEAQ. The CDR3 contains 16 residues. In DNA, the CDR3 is TGTGCCAGCAGCTTAGAGGGGGGGTTACGGTACACTGAAGCTTTCTTT. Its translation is CASSLEGGLRYTEAFF.

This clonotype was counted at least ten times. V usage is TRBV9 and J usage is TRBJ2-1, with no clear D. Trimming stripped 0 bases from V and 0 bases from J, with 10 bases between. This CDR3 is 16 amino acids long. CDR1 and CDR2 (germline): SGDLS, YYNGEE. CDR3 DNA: TGTGCCAGCAGCGTAGCCTACCCCAGCTCCTACAATGAGCAGTTCTTC. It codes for CASSVAYPSSYNEQFF.

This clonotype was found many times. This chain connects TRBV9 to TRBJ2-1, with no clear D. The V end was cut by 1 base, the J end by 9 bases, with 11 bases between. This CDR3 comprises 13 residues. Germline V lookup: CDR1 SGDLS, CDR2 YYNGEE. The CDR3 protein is CASSVISSGEQFF. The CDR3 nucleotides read TGTGCCAGCAGCGTAATCAGTTCTGGTGAGCAGTTCTTC.

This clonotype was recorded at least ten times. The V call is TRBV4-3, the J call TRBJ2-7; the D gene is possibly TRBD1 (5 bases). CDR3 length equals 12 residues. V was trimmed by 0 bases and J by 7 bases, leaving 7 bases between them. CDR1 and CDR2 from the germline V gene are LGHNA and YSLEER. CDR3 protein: CASSQDRQEQYF. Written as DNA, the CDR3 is TGCGCCAGCAGCCAAGATCGACAGGAGCAGTACTTC.

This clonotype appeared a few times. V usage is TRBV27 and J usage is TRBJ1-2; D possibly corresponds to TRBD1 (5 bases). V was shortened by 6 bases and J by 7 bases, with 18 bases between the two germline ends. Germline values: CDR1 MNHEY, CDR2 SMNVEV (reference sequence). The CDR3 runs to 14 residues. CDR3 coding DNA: TGTGCCAGCAGACCGGACCGGGGACTCCGTGGCTACACCTTC. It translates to CASRPDRGLRGYTF.

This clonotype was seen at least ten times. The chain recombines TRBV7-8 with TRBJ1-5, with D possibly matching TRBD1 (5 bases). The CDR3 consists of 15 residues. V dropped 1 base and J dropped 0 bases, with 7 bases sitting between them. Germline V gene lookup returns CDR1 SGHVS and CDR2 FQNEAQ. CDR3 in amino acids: CASSLDRISNQPQHF. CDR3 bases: TGTGCCAGCAGCTTAGACAGGATTAGCAATCAGCCCCAGCATTTT.

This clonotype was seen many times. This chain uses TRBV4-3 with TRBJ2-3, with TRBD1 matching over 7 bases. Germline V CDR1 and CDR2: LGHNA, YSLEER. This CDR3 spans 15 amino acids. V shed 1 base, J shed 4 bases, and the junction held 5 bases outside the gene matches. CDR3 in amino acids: CASSQAVGGADTQYF. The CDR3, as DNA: TGCGCCAGCAGCCAAGCTGTAGGGGGCGCAGATACGCAGTATTTT.

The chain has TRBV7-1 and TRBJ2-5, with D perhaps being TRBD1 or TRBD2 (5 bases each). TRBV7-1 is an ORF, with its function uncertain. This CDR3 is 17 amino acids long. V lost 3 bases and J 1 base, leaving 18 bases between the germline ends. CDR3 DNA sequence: TGTGCCAGCAGCTCCCCCCAGGTCAGGGAGCTCCAAGAGACCCAGTACTTC. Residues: CASSSPQVRELQETQYF.